This T cell receptor (beta chain) was sequenced during a study of cytomegalovirus exposure and HLA in healthy donors. Study information: Genetic ancestry analysis placed around four fifths of the 398 donors that were genotyped in the Caucasian-associated cluster. Study-wide results and caveats: The authors enumerated over 150 TCR beta chains as linked to cytomegalovirus. One later analysis reportedly identified an Asian-associated ancestry cluster that showed fewer N-insertions than the approximately 600-donor mean.

In the case of this clone: Its antigen is undetermined.

This CDR3 is built from 15 residues. Trimming shortened V by 5 bases and J by 4 bases, and 17 bases separated the two germline ends. Germline V gene lookup returns CDR1 KGHSH and CDR2 LQKENI. Donors in the study were healthy people who gave bone marrow. PCR employed 60 Vbeta and 13 Jbeta primers. The assay was immunoSEQ multiplex PCR, and TCRdb's table has in-frame clones only and misses some. The sample carries over 150,000 clones, under 70% recorded once. The clonotype comes from a woman in her thirties or forties in good health and CMV-seropositive. This chain connects TRBV18 to TRBJ1-1; D is unclear. Input material: PBMCs. CDR3 in amino acids: CASSLEEAPSTEAFF. In DNA, the CDR3 is TGTGCCAGCTCATTGGAGGAGGCCCCGAGCACTGAAGCTTTCTTT.